The rows below give T cell receptor beta chains drawn from one sample of a study of blood T cell repertoires in COVID-19. Data came from immunoSEQ multiplex PCR; TCRdb stores just in-frame clones and leaves some out. The repertoire holds around 140,000 clones, about 87% seen once, with more than 2.5% in the top ten. The sample taken for sequencing was peripheral blood. The receptors were gathered from a human donor with COVID-19, enrolled during active disease. The donor label of this sample is uncertain. CDR3s include the opening cysteine and the closing phenylalanine or tryptophan. The D gene is left open where the match is weak. The size field is filled for only some rows; it gives once, few, many or a size class.

v_gene	d_gene	j_gene	abundance	len	CDR3nt	CDR3aa
TRBV27	TRBD2	TRBJ2-5	NA	13	TGTGCCAGCAGATCGTTAGCGGGAGAGACCCAGTACTTC	CASRSLAGETQYF
TRBV4-1	NA	TRBJ2-7	NA	15	TGCGCCAGCAGCCAAGAGTTGAGGGGGTCCTACGAGCAGTACTTC	CASSQELRGSYEQYF
TRBV3-1/TRBV3-2	NA	TRBJ2-7	NA	15	TGTGCCAGCAGTCCAAGGCCAGGGGCGGACGACGAGCAGTACTTC	CASSPRPGADDEQYF
TRBV30	NA	TRBJ1-5	NA	18	TGTGCCTGGAGCCCCGCCGACAGTCGGTGGGCAGGCAATCAGCCCCAGCATTTT	CAWSPADSRWAGNQPQHF
TRBV28	TRBD1	TRBJ1-2	once	16	TGTGCCAGCAGTCCACCCGGGACAGGGGGCTTTGGAGGCTACACCTTC	CASSPPGTGGFGGYTF
TRBV19	TRBD2	TRBJ2-2	once	16	TGTGCCAGTAGGGTTAGCGGGGGGGTTGGCACCGGGGAGCTGTTTTTT	CASRVSGGVGTGELFF
TRBV18	TRBD2	TRBJ2-5	NA	15	TGTGCCAGCTCACCCTTCGCGGGAGAAGTAGAGACCCAGTACTTC	CASSPFAGEVETQYF
TRBV7-2	NA	TRBJ1-5	NA	16	TGTGCCAGCAGCCCACGGGGGGCGGGAGGCGATCAGCCCCAGCATTTT	CASSPRGAGGDQPQHF
TRBV7-9	TRBD1	TRBJ1-6	many	15	TGTGCCAGCAGCTTAGTAGGGACAGGGACTTCACCCCTCCACTTT	CASSLVGTGTSPLHF
TRBV29-1	TRBD1	TRBJ2-3	many	14	TGCAGCGTTGAAGGGTGGACAGGTTCAGATACGCAGTATTTT	CSVEGWTGSDTQYF
TRBV9	TRBD1	TRBJ2-7	NA	16	TGTGCCAGCAGCGTAGGACAGGGGGCGACCTCCTACGAGCAGTACTTC	CASSVGQGATSYEQYF
TRBV5-1	NA	TRBJ2-1	NA	14	TGCGCCAGCAGCCCTGGGGACGGGGGACGTGAGCAGTTCTTC	CASSPGDGGREQFF
TRBV4-1	NA	TRBJ1-2	NA	13	TGCGCCAGCAGCCCCGGGACTAACTATGGCTACACCTTC	CASSPGTNYGYTF
TRBV12-5	NA	TRBJ1-5	few	16	TGTGCTAGTGCCCCAAGCGGGGACTCTCATGTTAAGCCCCAGCATTTT	CASAPSGDSHVKPQHF
TRBV2	NA	TRBJ2-1	NA	15	TGTGCCAGCAGTGTTGACCAGGCTATCTACAATGAGCAGTTCTTC	CASSVDQAIYNEQFF
TRBV10-2	TRBD1	TRBJ2-1	NA	13	TGCGCCAGCAGGGGACAGGGATACAATGAGCAGTTCTTC	CASRGQGYNEQFF
TRBV2	NA	TRBJ1-6	NA	14	TGTGCCAGCTGGAGGGGCTCCCAGGGTAGCCCCCTCCACTTT	CASWRGSQGSPLHF
TRBV28	NA	TRBJ2-4	NA	15	TGTGCCAGCAGTTTAAGCCCAGCTAGGGGTATAATTCAGTACTTC	CASSLSPARGIIQYF
TRBV5-1	NA	TRBJ1-2	NA	14	TGCGCCAGCAGCTCTGCGGGATCCAACTATGGCTACACCTTC	CASSSAGSNYGYTF
TRBV5-1	NA	TRBJ1-2	few	13	TGCGCCAGCAGCTTGAATAGAAACTATGGCTACACCTTC	CASSLNRNYGYTF
TRBV24-1	NA	TRBJ1-3	NA	13	TGTGCCACCAGTGCAGGGCACGGAAACACCATATATTTT	CATSAGHGNTIYF
TRBV3-1/TRBV3-2	NA	TRBJ1-3	once	15	TGTGCCAGCAGCCAAGATGCGGGGGCTGGAAACACCATATATTTT	CASSQDAGAGNTIYF
TRBV4-1	TRBD2	TRBJ2-5	NA	16	TGCGCCAGCAGCCGGCTCTTAGCGGGAGTTAGGGAGACCCAGTACTTC	CASSRLLAGVRETQYF
TRBV20-1	NA	TRBJ1-5	NA	12	TGCAGTGCTAGTGCAAGCAATCAGCCCCAGCATTTT	CSASASNQPQHF
TRBV7-2	NA	TRBJ2-6	NA	13	TGTGCCAGCACCCCTGGCGGGGCCAACGTCCTGACTTTC	CASTPGGANVLTF
TRBV9	TRBD1	TRBJ2-7	NA	15	TGTGCCAGCAGCGCCTTTCAGGGGGCGCCGGGCGAGCAGTACTTC	CASSAFQGAPGEQYF
TRBV2	NA	TRBJ2-1	NA	13	TGTGCCAGCAGTCAGGGACTTAACAATGAGCAGTTCTTC	CASSQGLNNEQFF
TRBV6-5	TRBD1	TRBJ1-1	NA	15	TGTGCCAGCAGTTATGGGGACAGGGGTCACACTGAAGCTTTCTTT	CASSYGDRGHTEAFF
TRBV30	TRBD2	TRBJ2-1	NA	16	TGTGCCTGGAGTGTAACGGGACTAGCGGGATACAATGAGCAGTTCTTC	CAWSVTGLAGYNEQFF
TRBV14	NA	TRBJ1-4	NA	16	TGTGCCAGCAGCCCTCTGCAGGGCGAGTTTAATGAAAAACTGTTTTTT	CASSPLQGEFNEKLFF
TRBV5-1	NA	TRBJ2-2	NA	15	TGCGCCAGCAGCTTGTTGGGGCAGTACACCGGGGAGCTGTTTTTT	CASSLLGQYTGELFF
TRBV5-6	NA	TRBJ1-6	NA	14	TGTGCCAGCACCCCGGGGAGTGGGCATTCACCCCTCCACTTT	CASTPGSGHSPLHF
TRBV6-5	NA	TRBJ1-2	NA	14	TGTGCCAGCAGCAAGGACAGAGGGTTACATGGCTACACCTTC	CASSKDRGLHGYTF
TRBV4-1	NA	TRBJ1-1	NA	15	TGCGCCAGCAGCCCTTTCGTGGCGACAGGCACTGAAGCTTTCTTT	CASSPFVATGTEAFF
TRBV5-6	TRBD1	TRBJ2-2	NA	16	TGTGCCAGCAGCTTGTCGGTCAGGGGGCGGACCGGGGAGCTGTTTTTT	CASSLSVRGRTGELFF
TRBV19	NA	TRBJ2-1	NA	18	TGTGCCAGTAGCCTATCCGGGATAAGGAACGGACCCTACAATGAGCAGTTCTTC	CASSLSGIRNGPYNEQFF
TRBV5-4	TRBD1	TRBJ2-5	NA	14	TGTGCCAGCAGCCTCGGACAGGGCCGGGAGACCCAGTACTTC	CASSLGQGRETQYF
TRBV4-1	TRBD1	TRBJ2-1	NA	15	TGCGCCAGCAGCCTCCTCGGGACAGGGAAGGTTGAGCAGTTCTTC	CASSLLGTGKVEQFF
TRBV11-2	TRBD2	TRBJ2-7	NA	17	TGTGCCAGCAGGATAGCGGGGGGGGCACTTTCCTCCTACGAGCAGTACTTC	CASRIAGGALSSYEQYF
TRBV7-2	NA	TRBJ2-5	NA	13	TGTGCCAGCAGCTTCGGGGGTGGTAAGACCCAGTACTTC	CASSFGGGKTQYF
TRBV19	TRBD1	TRBJ1-6	NA	13	TGTGCCAGTATGGACAGGGCGGATTCACCCCTCCACTTT	CASMDRADSPLHF
TRBV5-1	NA	TRBJ2-7	NA	11	TGCGCCAGCAGAGCCGCAACCGAGCAGTACTTC	CASRAATEQYF
TRBV11-3	TRBD1	TRBJ2-2	NA	15	TGTGCCAGCAGCGCCGGGACAGGGAGGACCGGGGAGCTGTTTTTT	CASSAGTGRTGELFF
TRBV15	NA	TRBJ2-2	NA	18	TGTGCCACCAGCAGAGACCCCCTCGCCAGCGCGAACACCGGGGAGCTGTTTTTT	CATSRDPLASANTGELFF
TRBV7-7	NA	TRBJ2-1	NA	16	TGTGCTAGCAGCTTAGCGTGGACAGATAAGTACAATGAGCAGTTCTTC	CASSLAWTDKYNEQFF
TRBV9	NA	TRBJ2-3	NA	15	TGTGCCAGCAGCGTAGAGCCAGCGGGCACAGATACGCAGTATTTT	CASSVEPAGTDTQYF